These 18 T cell receptor beta chains came from one sample sequenced in a study of blood T cell repertoires in COVID-19. Assay used: immunoSEQ multiplex PCR; TCRdb lists only in-frame clones, some missing. Of about 200,000 clones listed, roughly 86% were seen once; the top ten hold about 10%. The sequencing sample was made of peripheral blood. These receptors came from a woman aged 50 to 65 with COVID-19, enrolled during active disease.

To note about this clone: The same CDR3 arises from other DNA sequences in this sample as well. The V call is TRBV12-3 or TRBV12-4, the J call TRBJ1-5; no firm D call. Trimming left V 3 bases short and J 4 bases short, with 7 bases between. The CDR3 is 13 residues long. CDR3 loop: CASSFSSNQPQHF. The CDR3 DNA reads as TGTGCCAGCAGTTTCTCCAGTAATCAGCCCCAGCATTTT.

The chain combines TRBV3-1 (or the pseudogene TRBV3-2) with TRBJ1-4; TRBD1 might be the D (6 bases). CDR1 LGHDT and CDR2 YNNKEL come from the germline V gene (reference sequence). V lost 4 bases and J 8 bases, leaving 23 bases between the germline ends. The CDR3 length is 17 residues. The CDR3 DNA is TGTGCCAGCAGCCCTGCTGCCCTCGGGGGGCTTCGCGAAAAACTGTTTTTT. As protein: CASSPAALGGLREKLFF.

This chain links TRBV6-6 with TRBJ1-1; possible D gene TRBD1, 5 bases. The germline gives CDR1 MNHNY, CDR2 SVGAGI (reference sequence). This CDR3 is built from 10 residues. V was clipped by 8 bases and J by 6 bases, with 7 bases between them. The CDR3 region is CASGAAEAFF. The CDR3 nucleotides read TGTGCCAGCGGGGCGGCTGAAGCTTTCTTT.

The CDR3 DNA reads TGTGCCAGCAGTTTATGGGCAGGGGGGAACACTGAAGCTTTCTTT. The encoded protein is CASSLWAGGNTEAFF. V gene TRBV28 combines with J gene TRBJ1-1; 7 bases fit TRBD1. The CDR3 runs 15 residues. The ends lost 0 bases at V and 1 base at J; junction bases unmatched: 2. Germline V lookup: CDR1 MDHEN, CDR2 SYDVKM. The whole variable domain, remainder taken from reference TRBV28 and TRBJ1-1, is DVKVTQSSRYLVKRTGEKVFLECVQDMDHENMFWYRQDPGLGLRLIYFSYDVKMKEKGDIPEGYSVSREKKERFSLILESASTNQTSMYLCASSLWAGGNTEAFFGQGTRLTVV.

The chain carries TRBV9 and TRBJ2-3, with TRBD2 as a possible D gene (5 bases). Per germline, CDR1 SGDLS and CDR2 YYNGEE. This CDR3 region has 13 residues. Trimming took off 6 bases at V and 3 bases at J, with 11 bases between the two ends. CDR3 residues: CASTRGETDTQYF. The CDR3 DNA sequence: TGTGCCAGCACACGGGGAGAGACAGATACGCAGTATTTT. Together with reference TRBV9 and TRBJ2-3, the CDR3 gives the full variable domain: DSGVTQTPKHLITATGQRVTLRCSPRSGDLSVYWYQQSLDQGLQFLIQYYNGEERAKGNILERFSAQQFPDLHSELNLSSLELGDSALYFCASTRGETDTQYFGPGTRLTVL.

V is TRBV5-1 and J is TRBJ2-3, with a weak D call TRBD1 (6 bases). Germline CDR1 and CDR2: SGHRS and YFSETQ. This CDR3 has 16 residues. V dropped 4 bases and J dropped 2 bases, with 17 bases sitting between them. The CDR3 DNA reads TGCGCCAGCAGCACCGTTACAGGGCGGGTCACAGATACGCAGTATTTT. Its protein product is CASSTVTGRVTDTQYF.

The rearrangement uses TRBV9 and TRBJ2-3; TRBD2 is a possible D gene (7 bases). V gave up 0 bases and J gave up 2 bases, with 13 bases separating them. The CDR3 runs 16 residues. In germline, CDR1 is SGDLS, CDR2 YYNGEE. The CDR3 nucleotides read TGTGCCAGCAGCGTAGAGGCGGGGGCCAACACAGATACGCAGTATTTT. It yields the protein CASSVEAGANTDTQYF.

As regards this clone: The sample carries other DNA sequences with the same CDR3. The rearrangement links TRBV5-6 to TRBJ2-5; D perhaps matches TRBD1 (5 bases). Trimming shortened V by 0 bases and J by 4 bases, and 13 bases separated the two germline ends. The CDR3 is 15 residues long. The germline CDR1 and CDR2 sequences are SGHDT and YYEEEE. This CDR3 is CASSLAGQGLETQYF. The CDR3 DNA sequence: TGTGCCAGCAGCTTGGCCGGGCAGGGTTTAGAGACCCAGTACTTC.

J is TRBJ1-1 and V is TRBV6-5; a weak D match, TRBD1 (5 bases). V lost 4 bases and J lost 6, with 9 bases in between. The CDR3 sequence is 12 residues long. Germline V lookup: CDR1 MNHEY, CDR2 SVGAGI. The CDR3: CASSSRVAEAFF. DNA of the CDR3: TGTGCCAGCAGTTCCAGGGTGGCTGAAGCTTTCTTT.

The chain has TRBV11-2 and TRBJ2-3, with D uncertain. CDR1 SGHAT and CDR2 FQNNGV come from the germline V gene. V lost 1 base, J lost 10 bases, and 12 bases lay in between. This CDR3 is built from 13 residues. The chain's CDR3 is CASSLVRVSAQYF. The CDR3 region has the DNA TGTGCCAGCAGCTTAGTCCGTGTAAGCGCGCAGTATTTT. Variable domain in full (rest from reference TRBV11-2 and TRBJ2-3): EAGVAQSPRYKIIEKRQSVAFWCNPISGHATLYWYQQILGQGPKLLIQFQNNGVVDDSQLPKDRFSAERLKGVDSTLKIQPAKLEDSAVYLCASSLVRVSAQYFGPGTRLTVL.

The CDR3 spells CASSFGTTNEKLFF. Here the CDR3 DNA reads TGTGCCAGCAGCTTCGGGACAACTAATGAAAAACTGTTTTTT. This chain uses TRBV11-2 with TRBJ1-4; D is ambiguous. With 3 bases removed from V and 0 bases from J, the gap between germline ends came to 5 bases. The CDR3 is 14 residues long. The germline CDR1 and CDR2 sequences are SGHAT and FQNNGV.

V is TRBV20-1 and J is TRBJ1-6; 10 nucleotides line up with TRBD1. CDR3 size: 15 residues. J was trimmed by 14 bases and V by 3 bases; bases with no gene match: 13. Germline values: CDR1 DFQATT, CDR2 SNEGSKA (reference sequence). Here the CDR3 DNA reads TGCAGTGCTAGTGAACGGGACAGGGGTCCGTCAGCCCTCCACTTT. This codes for CSASERDRGPSALHF.

This clone showed up just once. J is TRBJ2-2 and V is TRBV27; 9 nucleotides agree with TRBD1. The CDR3 covers 16 residues. Trimming took 6 bases from V and 0 from J; bases not matched to a gene: 5. The V gene's germline CDR1 is MNHEY and CDR2 SMNVEV (reference sequence). The CDR3 sequence: CASRGTGSANTGELFF. CDR3 sequence (DNA): TGTGCCAGCAGGGGGACAGGGTCCGCGAACACCGGGGAGCTGTTTTTT.

V is TRBV7-2 and J is TRBJ2-1, with 8 bases identical to TRBD2. This CDR3 has 14 residues. Germline CDR1 and CDR2: SGHTA and FQGNSA. With 5 bases clipped from V and 6 bases from J, the junction kept 6 bases outside the gene matches. The chain's CDR3 is CASSLSGVRNEQFF. CDR3 DNA sequence: TGTGCCAGCAGCCTTAGCGGGGTTCGCAATGAGCAGTTCTTC.

For the CDR3, the DNA is TGTGCCAGCAGCCTACAGGGGAAGCAGTACTTC. This translates into CASSLQGKQYF. This rearrangement joins TRBV12-3 or TRBV12-4 to TRBJ2-7; the match to TRBD1 covers 7 bases. Trimming cost V 6 bases and J 8 bases; bases outside gene matches: 4. This CDR3 spans 11 amino acids.

This clone is a singleton in its sample. The rearrangement links TRBV12-3 or TRBV12-4 to TRBJ1-1, with 7 bases that match TRBD1. The CDR3 loop spans 12 amino acids. Germline trimming cut 7 bases from V and 4 bases from J; bases unmatched to any gene: 3. The CDR3 region has the DNA TGTGCCAGCAACAGGGGCGGCACTGAAGCTTTCTTT. It yields the protein CASNRGGTEAFF.

Here the CDR3 reads CASSVWGRSGANVLTF. CDR3 in DNA: TGTGCCAGCAGCGTATGGGGGCGCTCTGGGGCCAACGTCCTGACTTTC. This sequence joins TRBV9 and TRBJ2-6; the D gene is possibly TRBD1 (6 bases). The germline gives CDR1 SGDLS, CDR2 YYNGEE. The CDR3 runs 16 residues. The V end was cut by 1 base, the J end by 0 bases, with 8 bases between.

The V and J genes are TRBV5-6 and TRBJ2-6; weak D call: TRBD1 (5 bases). The germline V and J ends were trimmed by 2 bases and 2 bases, with 11 bases remaining between them. This CDR3 is built from 16 residues. CDR1 and CDR2 from the germline V gene are SGHDT and YYEEEE. The CDR3 DNA reads TGTGCCAGCAGCTTTCGACAGATTACTGGGGCCAACGTCCTGACTTTC. Encoded protein: CASSFRQITGANVLTF.